The 15 T cell receptor beta chains given below trace back to one sample, sequenced in a study of T cells after yellow fever vaccination. TCRdb reprocessed the 5' RACE reads with MiXCR, giving one entry per CDR3 protein. The sample includes about 130,000 distinct CDR3 sequences, 7.4% of them seen just once. This specimen consisted of CD4+ T cells sorted from PBMCs, obtained 10 to 11 days after the first yellow fever vaccination. The receptor set was obtained from a man aged 18 to 29 who received the YFV17D yellow fever vaccine.

This clonotype showed up many times. The V gene is TRBV7-2, the J gene TRBJ2-7, with 13 bases lining up with TRBD2. The ends lost 3 bases at V and 4 bases at J; junction bases unmatched: 6. CDR1 SGHTA and CDR2 FQGNSA come from the germline V gene. The CDR3 has 16 amino acids. The CDR3 bases are TGTGCCAGCAGCTTTACTAGCGGGGGGGCCGGGTACGAGCAGTACTTC. Amino acid sequence: CASSFTSGGAGYEQYF.

This clonotype has just a few counts. The V call is TRBV5-4, the J call TRBJ2-1, with D possibly being TRBD2 (6 bases). Germline lookup yields CDR1 SGHNT and CDR2 YYREEE (reference sequence). This CDR3 has 16 amino acids. V was cut by 4 bases and J by 0 bases, with 14 bases left in between. In nucleotides, the CDR3 is TGTGCCAGCAGCCCGGGACTCGGGGACTCCTACAATGAGCAGTTCTTC. It specifies CASSPGLGDSYNEQFF. Combining the CDR3 with reference TRBV5-4 and TRBJ2-1 gives the whole variable domain ETGVTQSPTHLIKTRGQQVTLRCSSQSGHNTVSWYQQALGQGPQFIFQYYREEENGRGNFPPRFSGLQFPNYSSELNVNALELDDSALYLCASSPGLGDSYNEQFFGPGTRLTVL.

This clonotype was seen at least ten times. The chain couples TRBV25-1 to TRBJ1-2, with D possibly being TRBD1 (5 bases). V lost 2 bases to trimming and J lost 7 bases, with 14 bases between them. Germline CDR1 reads MGHDK; CDR2 reads SYGVNS. CDR3 length: 14 residues. DNA of the CDR3: TGTGCCAGCAGTGAACATTTGCGGGGCGGTGGCTACACCTTC. Amino acids: CASSEHLRGGGYTF.

Many counts were recorded for this clonotype. The chain recombines TRBV7-2 with TRBJ1-4; tentative D call: TRBD1 (5 bases). Germline V CDR1 and CDR2: SGHTA, FQGNSA. There are 14 residues in the CDR3. V was cut by 5 bases and J by 5 bases, with 12 bases left in between. The CDR3 loop is CASSPDSNNEKLFF. The CDR3 nucleotides read TGTGCCAGCAGCCCCGACAGTAACAATGAAAAACTGTTTTTT.

This clonotype was seen ten or more times. The chain links TRBV20-1 to TRBJ2-5; D is possibly TRBD1 (5 bases). The germline V and J ends were trimmed by 7 bases and 6 bases, with 12 bases remaining between them. This CDR3 has 11 amino acids. CDR1 DFQATT and CDR2 SNEGSKA come from the germline V gene (reference sequence). This chain's CDR3 is CSVQGIKTQYF. The DNA of the CDR3 is TGCAGTGTGCAGGGTATAAAGACCCAGTACTTC.

This clonotype was seen ten or more times. This chain joins TRBV5-1 and TRBJ2-5; TRBD1 matches 8 bases. Germline CDR1 reads SGHRS; CDR2 reads YFSETQ. V shed 2 bases and J 2 bases; nucleotides not matched to a gene: 2. This CDR3 is built from 14 residues. The chain's CDR3 is CASSFGQGQETQYF. The CDR3 bases are TGCGCCAGCAGCTTCGGACAGGGACAAGAGACCCAGTACTTC. Filled out from reference TRBV5-1 and TRBJ2-5, the complete variable domain reads KAGVTQTPRYLIKTRGQQVTLSCSPISGHRSVSWYQQTPGQGLQFLFEYFSETQRNKGNFPGRFSGRQFSNSRSEMNVSTLELGDSALYLCASSFGQGQETQYFGPGTRLLVL.

This clonotype was detected many times. This chain links TRBV28 with TRBJ2-3, with D tentatively TRBD2 (7 bases). Germline V CDR1 and CDR2: MDHEN, SYDVKM. Trimming took 7 bases from V and 2 from J, leaving 13 bases between them. The CDR3 spans 14 residues. DNA for the CDR3: TGTGCCAGCATCGGGCGGGGGCCCACAGATACGCAGTATTTT. It encodes CASIGRGPTDTQYF.

This clonotype was seen more than once but under ten times. The chain links TRBV18 to TRBJ2-1; tentatively, D is TRBD1 (6 bases). Trimming cost V 5 bases and J 8 bases, with 13 bases left between them. The germline gives CDR1 KGHSH, CDR2 LQKENI. This CDR3 has 13 amino acids. The CDR3 DNA reads as TGTGCCAGCTCATCCCAACAGGGCTATGAGCAGTTCTTC. This translates into CASSSQQGYEQFF.

Ten or more counts support this clonotype. The V call is TRBV7-9, the J call TRBJ2-7; D gene unclear. This CDR3 has 14 amino acids. Trimming removed 5 bases from V and 4 bases from J, with 15 bases in between. CDR1 is SEHNR and CDR2 is FQNEAQ in the germline V gene (reference sequence). CDR3 region: CASSGWAIQYEQYF. DNA for the CDR3: TGTGCCAGCAGCGGGTGGGCGATACAGTACGAGCAGTACTTC.

This clonotype was found many times. The chain carries TRBV3-1 and TRBJ2-5; D unresolved. The germline V gene has CDR1 LGHDT and CDR2 YNNKEL (reference sequence). Trimming took 0 bases from V and 7 from J, leaving 0 bases between them. The CDR3 consists of 10 residues. CDR3 sequence (DNA): TGTGCCAGCAGCCAAGAGACCCAGTACTTC. It is translated as CASSQETQYF.

This clonotype was observed at least ten times. The J gene is TRBJ2-2, the V gene TRBV7-2; D is possibly TRBD2 (6 bases). With 6 bases removed from V and 7 bases from J, the gap between germline ends came to 18 bases. The CDR3 sequence is 15 residues long. In germline, CDR1 is SGHTA, CDR2 FQGNSA. The CDR3 spells CASSRSALEGGELFF. The CDR3 coding sequence is TGTGCCAGCAGTCGGTCGGCCCTGGAGGGCGGGGAGCTGTTTTTT.

The V and J genes are TRBV12-3 or TRBV12-4 and TRBJ2-5, with TRBD2 matching over 9 bases. The CDR3 runs 15 residues. The junction had 5 bases not matched to a gene; V was cut back by 5 bases and J by 1 base. In nucleotides, the CDR3 is TGTGCCAGCAGTCCAGCGGGGGGCTTCCAAGAGACCCAGTACTTC. Its protein product is CASSPAGGFQETQYF.

This clonotype was seen at least ten times. This chain uses TRBV5-1 with TRBJ1-4; no firm D call. The CDR3 loop spans 14 amino acids. CDR1 SGHRS and CDR2 YFSETQ come from the germline V gene. V was shortened by 1 base and J by 2 bases, with 6 bases between the two germline ends. The CDR3 DNA follows: TGCGCCAGCAGCTTGCAGACGACTAATGAAAAACTGTTTTTT. This sequence encodes CASSLQTTNEKLFF. The full variable domain, its missing parts supplied by reference TRBV5-1 and TRBJ1-4, is KAGVTQTPRYLIKTRGQQVTLSCSPISGHRSVSWYQQTPGQGLQFLFEYFSETQRNKGNFPGRFSGRQFSNSRSEMNVSTLELGDSALYLCASSLQTTNEKLFFGSGTQLSVL.

Ten or more counts support this clonotype. V and J are TRBV9 and TRBJ2-1; TRBD1 agrees at 7 bases. There are 15 residues in the CDR3. Per germline, CDR1 SGDLS and CDR2 YYNGEE. V lost 6 bases and J lost 12; bases outside the gene matches: 18. The CDR3 sequence: CASTPVGQASEGQFF. Here the CDR3 DNA reads TGTGCCAGCACCCCCGTAGGACAGGCCTCTGAAGGGCAGTTCTTC.

This clonotype was counted at least ten times. The CDR3 region has the DNA TGTGCCAGCAGCGTAGGCAGGGCACCCCTCCACTTT. It is translated as CASSVGRAPLHF. V and J are TRBV9 and TRBJ1-6, with D maybe TRBD1 (5 bases). With 0 bases removed from V and 11 bases from J, the gap between germline ends came to 6 bases. CDR3 length: 12 residues. Germline V lookup: CDR1 SGDLS, CDR2 YYNGEE.